The present TCR beta chain was sequenced within a study of CXCR3-negative and CXCR3-positive naive CD8 T cells. Study-level information: TRB reads totalled about 140 million, about 1.5 +/- 0.3 million per library. Study results and limitations: Compared with CXCR3-negative naive cells, CXCR3-positive naive cells showed more hydrophobic TRB CDR3s.

This CDR3 has 14 amino acids. CDR1 is SGHDN, CDR2 FVKESK, per germline. For this clonotype: Its cognate antigen is unknown.

The libraries of TRB cDNA were constructed through 5' RACE using UMI labels. TCRdb reprocessed the 5' RACE reads and reports one entry per CDR3 protein, with no DNA. The listing records more than 100,000 distinct CDR3 sequences. The chain employs TRBV14 and TRBJ2-2. Material: naive CXCR3+ CD8+ T cells from blood. Described subset: CD45RO-CCR7+CD27+CD95- naive CD8+ T cells expressing CXCR3 (TNR3+). The source of this sequence is a human donor in good health. Some clones in this sample may be carry-over from other donors' samples. This chain's CDR3 is CASSQVSEIGELFF.